This T cell receptor (beta chain) was recovered during a study of shared T cell receptors in the human thymus. The repertoire was sequenced with immunoSEQ multiplex PCR; TCRdb's copy has only in-frame clones and lacks some. The sample lists under 450,000 clones; 95% were seen once. With 2 bases removed from V and 5 bases from J, the gap between germline ends came to 16 bases. This CDR3 region has 15 residues. Per germline, CDR1 GTSNPN and CDR2 SVGIG (reference sequence). The sample comprised thymocytes. The clonotype originates from a human donor. This chain joins TRBV30 and TRBJ2-1, with a tentative D call TRBD1 (7 bases). DNA for the CDR3: TGTGCCTGGAGTTGCTCGGGGGACAGTAACAATGAGCAGTTCTTC. Amino acid sequence: CAWSCSGDSNNEQFF. Variable domain in full (rest from reference TRBV30 and TRBJ2-1): SQTIHQWPATLVQPVGSPLSLECTVEGTSNPNLYWYRQAAGRGLQLLFYSVGIGQISSEVPQNLSASRPQDRQFILSSKKLLLSDSGFYLCAWSCSGDSNNEQFFGPGTRLTVL.